One sample yielded the 9 T cell receptor beta chains listed below, sequenced in a study of blood T cell repertoires in COVID-19. Generated by immunoSEQ multiplex PCR, the TCRdb table keeps only in-frame clones and is missing some. The table shows hundreds of thousands of clones, with 80% to 90% occurring only once. Sequencing input: peripheral blood. The receptors originated from a woman between 70 and 85 years old with COVID-19, enrolled during active disease.

In its sample, this clone was seen a few times. This rearrangement joins TRBV6-2 or TRBV6-3 to TRBJ1-5; D is possibly TRBD1 (5 bases). CDR3 length: 13 amino acids. Trimming cost V 2 bases and J 4 bases, with 6 bases left between them. Per the germline V gene, CDR1 is MNHEY and CDR2 is SVGEGT. CDR3 protein: CASSYRGNQPQHF. DNA of the CDR3: TGTGCCAGCAGTTACAGGGGAAATCAGCCCCAGCATTTT.

This chain uses TRBV4-1 with TRBJ2-2, with 8 bases that match TRBD1. The CDR3 spans 20 residues. Losses at the gene ends were 2 bases for V and 1 base for J; bases not matched to a gene: 15. Germline values: CDR1 MGHRA, CDR2 YSYEKL. The DNA of the CDR3 is TGCGCCAGCAGCCAAAAACAGGGGGACACATTATTGAAGAACACCGGGGAGCTGTTTTTT. Amino acid sequence: CASSQKQGDTLLKNTGELFF.

The chain links TRBV30 to TRBJ1-2; no definite D call. This CDR3 contains 12 residues. Germline lookup yields CDR1 GTSNPN and CDR2 SVGIG (reference sequence). Between the trimmed V and J ends, which lost 3 bases and 4 bases, there was a span of 9 bases. The chain's CDR3 is CAWRFQAYGYTF. DNA of the CDR3: TGTGCCTGGAGGTTTCAGGCCTATGGCTACACCTTC.

The J gene is TRBJ2-3, the V gene TRBV18; maybe TRBD1 (6 bases). The V end was cut by 2 bases, the J end by 1 base, with 7 bases between. Per germline, CDR1 KGHSH and CDR2 LQKENI. The CDR3 contains 14 residues. The CDR3 region is CASSPYRGTDTQYF. The CDR3 DNA is TGTGCCAGCTCACCATACAGGGGCACAGATACGCAGTATTTT.

CDR3 nucleotide sequence: TGTGCCAGCAGCTTGTCTAGCGGGAGTCTATCAGAGACCCAGTACTTC. It encodes CASSLSSGSLSETQYF. V is TRBV5-4 and J is TRBJ2-5; 10 nucleotides match TRBD2. Trimming cost V 1 base and J 4 bases; bases outside gene matches: 7. Germline CDR1 and CDR2: SGHNT and YYREEE (reference sequence). CDR3 length: 16 amino acids.

This chain joins TRBV29-1 and TRBJ2-3; TRBD2 matches 8 bases. The CDR3 loop spans 15 amino acids. V shed 7 bases and J 3 bases; nucleotides not matched to a gene: 12. Germline values: CDR1 SQVTM, CDR2 ANQGSEA. The CDR3 DNA follows: TGCAGCGCCACGGGGGCGGGAGGAGGTACAGATACGCAGTATTTT. It encodes CSATGAGGGTDTQYF.

The rearrangement uses TRBV5-4 and TRBJ2-5; 10 bases are shared with TRBD2. The V gene's germline CDR1 is SGHNT and CDR2 YYREEE (reference sequence). The CDR3 length is 16 residues. Trimming took 3 bases from V and 2 from J; bases not matched to a gene: 7. CDR3 in DNA: TGTGCCAGCAGCTCCCGGACTAGCGGAGATCAAGAGACCCAGTACTTC. This translates into CASSSRTSGDQETQYF.

The chain couples TRBV4-1 to TRBJ1-5, with D possibly TRBD1 on 6 matching bases. Trimming shortened V by 2 bases and J by 8 bases, and 25 bases separated the two germline ends. The CDR3 consists of 18 residues. CDR1 and CDR2 from the germline V gene are MGHRA and YSYEKL. Here the CDR3 DNA reads TGCGCCAGCAGCCAACTCGGACTGCAGACAGGAGGCAAGAAGCCCCAGCATTTT. Translation gives CASSQLGLQTGGKKPQHF.

The chain links TRBV28 to TRBJ2-1; no clear D. V was shortened by 6 bases and J by 1 base, with 7 bases between the two germline ends. This CDR3 spans 13 amino acids. Germline CDR1 reads MDHEN; CDR2 reads SYDVKM. For the CDR3, the DNA is TGTGCCAGCAGGGGCTATTCCTACAATGAGCAGTTCTTC. Translating gives CASRGYSYNEQFF.